The subject of this entry is one T cell receptor (beta chain). The treatment here: roughly 20 received Ad26.COV2.S at low or high dose, single or two shots; about 5 received placebo; per-sample allocation not given. Each sample was drawn 63 days after the first injection (of vaccine or placebo). The CDR3 is made up of 18 amino acids. V was clipped by 5 bases and J by 3 bases; unmatched bases: 12. Germline lookup yields CDR1 SGHAT and CDR2 FQNNGV. The protocol was immunoSEQ multiplex PCR, while the TCRdb copy is restricted to in-frame clones and leaves out a portion. This table has 300,000 to 350,000 clones, around four fifths appearing once. This entry is derived from a study of Ad26.COV2.S vaccination and SARS-CoV-2 variants.

The chain uses TRBV11-2 and TRBJ2-7; TRBD2 matches at 14 bases. This sequence was found in a person between 18 and 65 years old who received the Ad26.COV2.S COVID-19 vaccine or a placebo. This specimen was peripheral blood, taken in a trial of Ad26.COV2.S vaccine versus placebo. The CDR3 DNA sequence: TGTGCCAGCAGCCGGACTAGCGGGGGGTTTTCTCGAATCTACGAGCAGTACTTC. Translating it yields CASSRTSGGFSRIYEQYF. Combining the CDR3 with reference TRBV11-2 and TRBJ2-7 gives the whole variable domain EAGVAQSPRYKIIEKRQSVAFWCNPISGHATLYWYQQILGQGPKLLIQFQNNGVVDDSQLPKDRFSAERLKGVDSTLKIQPAKLEDSAVYLCASSRTSGGFSRIYEQYFGPGTRLTVT.